The 9 T cell receptor beta chains listed next were all sequenced from one sample in a study of OX40 agonist ivuxolimab in advanced cancers. Measured with immunoSEQ multiplex PCR; TCRdb has only the in-frame clones, and not every one. The sample carries tens of thousands of clones, over 75% recorded once. Specimen: CD4+ or CD8+ T cells sorted from blood, collected in a trial of the OX40 agonist ivuxolimab. Every receptor here comes from an adult with an advanced solid tumor such as melanoma, head and neck, liver or kidney cancer.

The V gene is TRBV7-2, the J gene TRBJ1-1; TRBD1 aligns across 8 bases. With 5 bases clipped from V and 11 bases from J, the junction kept 7 bases outside the gene matches. The CDR3 contains 12 residues. Germline V gene sequence: CDR1 SGHTA, CDR2 FQGNSA. CDR3 residues: CASSREDRVAFF. DNA of the CDR3: TGTGCCAGCAGCCGCGAGGACAGGGTCGCTTTCTTT.

The gene calls are TRBV10-3 and TRBJ1-3; D may be TRBD1 (6 bases). The CDR3 contains 19 residues. Trimming removed 0 bases at V and 0 bases at J, with 18 bases between. In germline, CDR1 is ENHRY, CDR2 SYGVKD. The CDR3 reads CAISESTYRTVSSGNTIYF. For the CDR3, the DNA is TGTGCCATCAGTGAGTCGACGTACCGGACAGTCAGCTCTGGAAACACCATATATTTT.

As to this clone: The sample contains more than one DNA sequence encoding this CDR3. J is TRBJ1-1 and V is TRBV7-3; D remains ambiguous. The length of the CDR3 is 13 residues. The germline CDR1 and CDR2 sequences are SGHTA and FQGTGA. The V end lost 5 bases, the J end lost 1 base, and 8 bases lay between the germline ends. The CDR3 loop reads CASSLRQNTEAFF. The CDR3 DNA reads as TGTGCCAGCAGCCTCAGACAGAACACTGAAGCTTTCTTT. Combining the CDR3 with reference TRBV7-3 and TRBJ1-1 gives the whole variable domain GAGVSQTPSNKVTEKGKYVELRCDPISGHTALYWYRQSLGQGPEFLIYFQGTGAADDSGLPNDRFFAVRPEGSVSTLKIQRTERGDSAVYLCASSLRQNTEAFFGQGTRLTVV.

The chain has TRBV10-1 and TRBJ2-5; D remains unclear. The ends were cut back, 7 bases at V and 7 bases at J, with 19 bases in the middle. This CDR3 is 14 amino acids long. The germline gives CDR1 WNHNN, CDR2 SYGVQD (reference sequence). CDR3 residues: CASIPRASKRTQYF. In DNA, the CDR3 is TGCGCCAGCATCCCCCGGGCGTCCAAGAGGACCCAGTACTTC.

By share of the sample, this clone is medium-sized (0.01 to 0.1%). The chain is built from TRBV6-4 and TRBJ2-3; 9 nucleotides match TRBD1. CDR1 and CDR2 from the germline V gene are MRHNA and SNTAGT. The CDR3 is 14 residues long. The V gene end was trimmed by 9 bases and the J gene end by 0 bases; junction bases not matched to a gene: 4. The CDR3 nucleotides read TGTGCCAGGGGACAGGGATTGAGCACAGATACGCAGTATTTT. Translating it yields CARGQGLSTDTQYF.

The V gene is TRBV5-1, the J gene TRBJ2-7; TRBD2 aligns across 9 bases. The CDR3 is 15 amino acids. Germline trimming cut 4 bases from V and 2 bases from J; bases unmatched to any gene: 7. The germline V gene encodes CDR1 SGHRS and CDR2 YFSETQ. The CDR3 protein is CASSLISGGTYEQYF. CDR3 bases: TGCGCCAGCAGCCTCATTAGCGGGGGCACCTACGAGCAGTACTTC.

Comments on this clone: The junction differs from germline at one of its ends, possibly a read error. This chain joins TRBV7-7 and TRBJ2-7; either TRBD1 or TRBD2 may fit D (5 bases each). CDR1 and CDR2 (germline): SSHAT, FNYEAQ (reference sequence). The CDR3 contains 15 residues. The CDR3 coding sequence is TGTGCTAGCAGCCTCACGGGGCTCAGTGGCTACGAGCAGTACTTC. It is translated as CASSLTGLSGYEQYF.

The CDR3 protein is CASSFAGPTEAFF. The CDR3 DNA reads TGTGCCAGCAGTTTCGCGGGGCCCACTGAAGCTTTCTTT. V usage is TRBV7-9 and J usage is TRBJ1-1, with D maybe TRBD1 (5 bases). This CDR3 spans 13 amino acids. Germline V gives CDR1 SEHNR, CDR2 FQNEAQ (reference sequence). Trimming took off 6 bases at V and 4 bases at J, with 12 bases between the two ends.

The genes are TRBV5-1 and TRBJ1-2; D ambiguous. V shed 0 bases and J shed 9 bases, with 18 bases lying between them. The germline gives CDR1 SGHRS, CDR2 YFSETQ. The CDR3 has 15 residues. The CDR3 protein is CASSLAAFGVMSYTF. In nucleotides, the CDR3 is TGCGCCAGCAGCTTGGCCGCGTTCGGAGTAATGAGCTACACCTTC.